The next 19 T cell receptor beta chains were all read from a single sample in a study of T cells after yellow fever vaccination. In TCRdb, the 5' RACE reads were re-called with MiXCR into one record per CDR3 protein. The sample comprises approximately 61,000 distinct CDR3 sequences, roughly 6.9% of which are singletons, and around 44% rests with the top ten. The starting material was CD8+ T cells sorted from PBMCs, obtained on the day of the first yellow fever vaccination. The receptors were gathered from a man younger than 35 who received the YFV17D yellow fever vaccine.

This clonotype was counted ten times or more. The junction shows a germline mismatch at one end, possibly a read error. The J gene is TRBJ1-6, the V gene TRBV7-7; 12 nucleotides align to TRBD1. The CDR3 length is 19 residues. Germline lookup yields CDR1 SSHAT and CDR2 FNYEAQ (reference sequence). The CDR3 region is CASSFPGGMGQGANSPLHF. For the CDR3, the DNA is TGTGCTAGCAGCTTCCCTGGGGGAATGGGACAGGGGGCAAATTCACCCCTCCACTTT.

The table lists this clonotype with many counts. The rearrangement links TRBV3-1 to TRBJ2-1; the match to TRBD2 covers 8 bases. With V trimmed by 9 bases and J by 5 bases, 9 bases remained unmatched. The CDR3 covers 14 residues. CDR1 is LGHDT, CDR2 YNNKEL, per germline (reference sequence). CDR3 protein: CARVPGRGNNEQFF. CDR3 bases: TGTGCCAGGGTGCCCGGGAGGGGCAACAATGAGCAGTTCTTC.

This clonotype was counted only a few times. V is TRBV20-1 and J is TRBJ2-1; TRBD2 matches at 14 bases. The CDR3 has 19 residues. V gave up 3 bases and J gave up 9 bases; unmatched junction bases: 19. CDR1 is DFQATT, CDR2 SNEGSKA, per germline (reference sequence). CDR3 in amino acids: CSASYLQTTPGLAGVEQFF. The CDR3 coding sequence is TGCAGTGCTAGTTATCTACAAACAACCCCGGGACTAGCGGGGGTTGAGCAGTTCTTC.

This clonotype was picked up many times. The genes are TRBV19 and TRBJ2-1; TRBD2 matches at 13 bases. With V trimmed by 9 bases and J by 4 bases, 6 bases remained unmatched. The CDR3 is made up of 15 amino acids. Germline CDR1 reads LNHDA; CDR2 reads SQIVND (reference sequence). CDR3 in amino acids: CASSTSGGFYNEQFF. The DNA of the CDR3 is TGTGCCAGCTCGACTAGCGGGGGGTTTTACAATGAGCAGTTCTTC.

At least ten counts were recorded for this clonotype. The DNA of the CDR3 is TGTGCCTGGAGTGTGACGGTACTAGAAAATGAGCAGTTCTTC. This translates into CAWSVTVLENEQFF. The rearrangement uses TRBV30 and TRBJ2-1; perhaps TRBD2 as D (5 bases). The CDR3 spans 14 residues. Trimming stripped 0 bases from V and 7 bases from J, with 13 bases between. Germline CDR1 is GTSNPN and CDR2 is SVGIG (reference sequence).

This clonotype was picked up many times. Here the CDR3 reads CASRPSGAQPQHF. As DNA, the CDR3 is TGTGCCAGCAGGCCCTCGGGGGCTCAGCCCCAGCATTTT. The chain carries TRBV6-1 and TRBJ1-5; D possibly corresponds to TRBD1 (6 bases). CDR3 length equals 13 residues. The V and J ends lost 6 bases and 6 bases respectively, with 12 bases between them. Germline lookup yields CDR1 MNHNS and CDR2 SASEGT.

This chain links TRBV6-5 with TRBJ1-5; 7 positions match TRBD1. The CDR3 length is 16 residues. V dropped 6 bases and J dropped 3; count of bases not matched to a gene: 11. Per the germline V gene, CDR1 is MNHEY and CDR2 is SVGAGI. CDR3 bases: TGTGCCAGCAGCTACCTACTGGGACAGACCAATCAGCCCCAGCATTTT. Amino acids: CASSYLLGQTNQPQHF.

This clonotype has a count of ten or more. This chain joins TRBV2 and TRBJ2-5; 14 nucleotides align to TRBD2. Unmatched junction bases numbered 3, after V lost 11 bases and J lost 1 base. The CDR3 spans 14 residues. The germline V gene encodes CDR1 SNHLY and CDR2 FYNNEI. CDR3 sequence (DNA): TGTGCCGTGACTAGCGGGGGGGTCCAAGAGACCCAGTACTTC. Translation: CAVTSGGVQETQYF.

The chain recombines TRBV7-8 with TRBJ1-6; D gene uncertain. Deletions cut 5 bases from V and 5 bases from J, with 13 bases between. Germline CDR1 SGHVS, CDR2 FQNEAQ. The CDR3 is 15 amino acids. The CDR3 sequence is CASSPGGRHNSPLHF. The CDR3 coding sequence is TGTGCCAGCAGCCCGGGTGGTCGACATAATTCACCCCTCCACTTT.

This clonotype was counted at least ten times. V is TRBV4-2 and J is TRBJ2-3, with TRBD2 matching 8 bases. The V gene end was trimmed by 4 bases and the J gene end by 3 bases; junction bases not matched to a gene: 3. The CDR3 covers 14 residues. Germline loops: CDR1 LGHNA, CDR2 YNFKEQ. In DNA, the CDR3 is TGTGCCAGCAGCCTCGGGGGGGCAACAGATACGCAGTATTTT. It encodes CASSLGGATDTQYF.

The chain couples TRBV7-9 to TRBJ2-1, with 12 bases matching TRBD2. Trimming at V came to 4 bases and at J to 6 bases, leaving 7 bases not matched to a gene. Germline CDR1 and CDR2: SEHNR and FQNEAQ (reference sequence). The CDR3 extends over 16 amino acids. CDR3 amino acids: CASSSSQLAGGNEQFF. CDR3 nucleotide sequence: TGTGCCAGCAGCTCGAGCCAACTAGCGGGGGGCAATGAGCAGTTCTTC.

This chain connects TRBV10-2 to TRBJ2-3, with 14 bases lining up with TRBD2. V dropped 6 bases and J dropped 4; count of bases not matched to a gene: 3. Germline V gene data show CDR1 as WSHSY and CDR2 as SAAADI. CDR3 length: 15 amino acids. DNA for the CDR3: TGCGCCAGCAGGGGGGGACTAGCGGGGGCAGATACGCAGTATTTT. Translated: CASRGGLAGADTQYF.

This clonotype was seen only a few times. The chain is built from TRBV9 and TRBJ1-2; TRBD1 might be the D (6 bases). V was shortened by 5 bases and J by 4 bases, with 12 bases between the two germline ends. Per the germline V gene, CDR1 is SGDLS and CDR2 is YYNGEE. This CDR3 spans 13 amino acids. CDR3: CASSSDSAYGYTF. The CDR3 region has the DNA TGTGCCAGCAGTTCGGACAGCGCCTATGGCTACACCTTC.

This clonotype was seen only once. The rearrangement uses TRBV27 and TRBJ2-1, with D possibly being TRBD1 or TRBD2 (5 bases each). The CDR3 length is 14 residues. The germline V and J ends were trimmed by 5 bases and 2 bases, with 10 bases remaining between them. From germline, CDR1 is MNHEY and CDR2 SMNVEV (reference sequence). The chain's CDR3 is CASSRLGAYNEQFF. CDR3 DNA: TGTGCCAGCAGTCGCCTGGGGGCCTACAATGAGCAGTTCTTC.

The genes are TRBV27 and TRBJ2-6; perhaps TRBD2 as D (5 bases). V was shortened by 3 bases and J by 4 bases, with 16 bases between the two germline ends. Germline V gene lookup returns CDR1 MNHEY and CDR2 SMNVEV (reference sequence). CDR3 length equals 17 residues. CDR3 amino acids: CASSFSGLFRGANVLTF. The CDR3 DNA follows: TGTGCCAGCAGTTTTTCGGGGTTGTTCAGAGGGGCCAACGTCCTGACTTTC.

V and J are TRBV19 and TRBJ1-5; weak D call: TRBD1 (5 bases). The CDR3 sequence is 16 residues long. CDR1 LNHDA and CDR2 SQIVND come from the germline V gene (reference sequence). V was pared by 6 bases and J by 1 base, with 16 bases between. CDR3 bases: TGTGCCAGTAGACTCTGGGGCCAGGGAAGCAATCAGCCCCAGCATTTT. Translated, it gives CASRLWGQGSNQPQHF.

There are many counts of this clonotype. This chain uses TRBV7-9 with TRBJ2-7; possibly TRBD1 for D (6 bases). Trimming shortened V by 6 bases and J by 4 bases, and 19 bases separated the two germline ends. The CDR3 is 15 amino acids. Germline-derived CDR1 and CDR2 are SEHNR and FQNEAQ (reference sequence). The CDR3 DNA is TGTGCCAGCAGTATATCTGGGGGCAGGTCGTACGAGCAGTACTTC. It translates to CASSISGGRSYEQYF.

The chain joins TRBV27 to TRBJ1-5; no firm D call. The CDR3 loop spans 15 amino acids. Trimming left V 7 bases short and J 4 bases short, with 17 bases between. CDR1 is MNHEY and CDR2 is SMNVEV in the germline V gene (reference sequence). The CDR3 sequence is CASTTEYPGNQPQHF. Written as DNA, the CDR3 is TGTGCCAGCACTACAGAGTACCCGGGGAATCAGCCCCAGCATTTT.

This chain connects TRBV7-6 to TRBJ2-7; D is undetermined. CDR3 size: 13 residues. The germline V and J ends were trimmed by 4 bases and 2 bases, with 9 bases remaining between them. The V gene's germline CDR1 is SGHVS and CDR2 FNYEAQ. The CDR3 nucleotides are TGTGCCAGCAGCTCTGCGGAAGCCTACGAGCAGTACTTC. It is translated as CASSSAEAYEQYF.